Each of the 24 T cell receptor beta chains below was sequenced from the same sample in a study of cytomegalovirus exposure and HLA in healthy donors. PCR primers comprised 60 Vbeta and 13 Jbeta primers. Generated by immunoSEQ multiplex PCR, the TCRdb table keeps only in-frame clones and is missing some. The sample consists of 100,000 or so clones, about three quarters of them appearing once. The sequenced material came from PBMCs. The receptors originated from a male donor in good health and CMV-seropositive.

Only one count was recorded for this clone. The chain couples TRBV2 to TRBJ1-2; possibly TRBD1 for D (6 bases). V lost 2 bases and J lost 4, with 17 bases in between. The CDR3 sequence is 16 residues long. CDR1 SNHLY and CDR2 FYNNEI come from the germline V gene. The CDR3 DNA follows: TGTGCCAGCAGTGAATATGGGGGGGGCGTCCCCTATGGCTACACCTTC. It encodes CASSEYGGGVPYGYTF.

The chain recombines TRBV2 with TRBJ2-1; 12 bases are shared with TRBD2. V gave up 7 bases and J gave up 5 bases; unmatched junction bases: 6. This CDR3 region has 15 residues. Germline values: CDR1 SNHLY, CDR2 FYNNEI. The CDR3 coding sequence is TGTGCCAGCAACGTACTAGCGGGGGGCAACAATGAGCAGTTCTTC. Protein product: CASNVLAGGNNEQFF.

V and J are TRBV28 and TRBJ2-3; D is undetermined. The CDR3 has 14 amino acids. Germline V gene sequence: CDR1 MDHEN, CDR2 SYDVKM. V dropped 6 bases and J dropped 0 bases, with 10 bases sitting between them. CDR3 in amino acids: CASRKDTSTDTQYF. Here the CDR3 DNA reads TGTGCCAGCAGGAAAGACACTAGCACAGATACGCAGTATTTT. The full variable domain, rest sourced from reference TRBV28 and TRBJ2-3, is DVKVTQSSRYLVKRTGEKVFLECVQDMDHENMFWYRQDPGLGLRLIYFSYDVKMKEKGDIPEGYSVSREKKERFSLILESASTNQTSMYLCASRKDTSTDTQYFGPGTRLTVL.

The chain is built from TRBV19 and TRBJ2-1, with 7 bases that match TRBD2. In germline, CDR1 is LNHDA, CDR2 SQIVND (reference sequence). The trim removed 5 bases at V and 4 bases at J, leaving 2 bases unmatched. The CDR3 is made up of 13 amino acids. CDR3 in amino acids: CASSVGGYNEQFF. CDR3 nucleotide sequence: TGTGCCAGTAGTGTCGGGGGGTACAATGAGCAGTTCTTC.

V usage is TRBV29-1 and J usage is TRBJ2-5; 7 bases agree with TRBD1. From germline, CDR1 is SQVTM and CDR2 ANQGSEA. This CDR3 is built from 13 residues. With 3 bases clipped from V and 6 bases from J, the junction kept 7 bases outside the gene matches. The CDR3: CSVDPGTEKTQYF. CDR3 DNA sequence: TGCAGCGTTGACCCCGGGACAGAAAAGACCCAGTACTTC. The variable domain in full, completed from reference TRBV29-1 and TRBJ2-5, reads SAVISQKPSRDICQRGTSLTIQCQVDSQVTMMFWYRQQPGQSLTLIATANQGSEATYESGFVIDKFPISRPNLTFSTLTVSNMSPEDSSIYLCSVDPGTEKTQYFGPGTRLLVL.

V and J are TRBV7-9 and TRBJ1-6; 10 nucleotides line up with TRBD1. V trimming: 2 bases; J trimming: 7 bases; junction bases outside the gene matches: 5. Germline loops: CDR1 SEHNR, CDR2 FQNEAQ (reference sequence). CDR3 length: 16 amino acids. DNA for the CDR3: TGTGCCAGCAGCTTAAGGGGGACAGGGGACAATTCACCCCTCCACTTT. Translated, it gives CASSLRGTGDNSPLHF.

In nucleotides, the CDR3 is TGTGCCAGCAGTCGACAGGGGGAGGATGGTGAAAAACTGTTTTTT. Amino acid sequence: CASSRQGEDGEKLFF. This chain connects TRBV27 to TRBJ1-4, with 9 bases that match TRBD1. Germline assignment: CDR1 MNHEY and CDR2 SMNVEV (reference sequence). The trim removed 5 bases at V and 7 bases at J, leaving 8 bases unmatched. The length of the CDR3 is 15 residues.

This sequence joins TRBV15 and TRBJ2-7; 8 positions agree with TRBD2. The CDR3 length is 15 residues. Germline lookup yields CDR1 LNHNV and CDR2 YYDKDF (reference sequence). After removal of 0 bases from V and 4 bases from J, the junction contained 5 bases not matched to a gene. DNA for the CDR3: TGTGCCACCAGCAGAGATCCGGGAGGGGGTTACGAGCAGTACTTC. Translated: CATSRDPGGGYEQYF. The full variable domain, in which reference TRBV15 and TRBJ2-7 provide the parts outside the CDR3, is DAMVIQNPRYQVTQFGKPVTLSCSQTLNHNVMYWYQQKSSQAPKLLFHYYDKDFNNEADTPDNFQSRRPNTSFCFLDIRSPGLGDTAMYLCATSRDPGGGYEQYFGPGTRLTVT.

This chain links TRBV12-5 with TRBJ1-1, with 7 bases aligning to TRBD1. V dropped 4 bases and J dropped 4; count of bases not matched to a gene: 6. CDR3 length: 14 residues. CDR1 and CDR2 from the germline V gene are LGHNT and FRNRAP. The CDR3 region is CASGSLTGFTEAFF. CDR3 coding DNA: TGTGCTAGTGGTTCCCTGACAGGGTTCACTGAAGCTTTCTTT.

This clone was seen a handful of times. The rearrangement joins TRBV4-3 to TRBJ2-3; D is perhaps TRBD2 (6 bases). The CDR3 consists of 15 residues. Trimming removed 5 bases at V and 5 bases at J, with 17 bases between. The V gene's germline CDR1 is LGHNA and CDR2 YSLEER. CDR3 protein: CASSALSGGGDTQYF. For the CDR3, the DNA is TGCGCCAGCAGCGCCCTTTCCGGGGGTGGAGATACGCAGTATTTT.

This clone was counted many times. Other nucleotide sequences from this sample produce the same CDR3. The chain couples TRBV5-6 to TRBJ2-7; D is possibly TRBD2 (6 bases). The ends were cut back, 2 bases at V and 3 bases at J, with 9 bases in the middle. Germline V CDR1 and CDR2: SGHDT, YYEEEE. The CDR3 is 13 residues long. CDR3 region: CASSLSSGYEQYF. CDR3 DNA: TGTGCCAGCAGCTTAAGTAGCGGCTACGAGCAGTACTTC.

This chain uses TRBV6-6 with TRBJ2-2, with D unresolved. Germline CDR1 is MNHNY and CDR2 is SVGAGI (reference sequence). Trimming removed 5 bases at V and 7 bases at J, with 11 bases between. CDR3 length: 13 amino acids. CDR3 protein: CASSPGSVGELFF. The CDR3 region has the DNA TGTGCCAGCAGTCCCGGGTCCGTCGGGGAGCTGTTTTTT.

The V and J genes are TRBV2 and TRBJ2-5; 9 nucleotides match TRBD2. The CDR3 runs 14 residues. Germline lookup yields CDR1 SNHLY and CDR2 FYNNEI. With V trimmed by 11 bases and J by 0 bases, 7 bases remained unmatched. CDR3 residues: CAGQRGDDQETQYF. CDR3 bases: TGTGCCGGACAGCGGGGGGACGACCAAGAGACCCAGTACTTC.

The chain is built from TRBV2 and TRBJ1-5, with TRBD1 identical over 8 bases. Germline V gene sequence: CDR1 SNHLY, CDR2 FYNNEI. This CDR3 has 13 residues. V dropped 6 bases and J dropped 6; count of bases not matched to a gene: 4. The CDR3 region has the DNA TGTGCCAGCAGCGGACAGGGCAGTCAGCCCCAGCATTTT. Its translation: CASSGQGSQPQHF.

The sample holds a few counts of this clone. The V and J genes are TRBV10-3 and TRBJ1-6; 7 bases map to TRBD1. Trimming removed 11 bases from V and 12 bases from J; junction bases left unmatched: 10. The CDR3 is 12 residues long. Germline CDR1 and CDR2: ENHRY and SYGVKD. The CDR3, as DNA: TGTGCCGTCGGGACAGCGCCCGGACCCCTCCACTTT. This sequence encodes CAVGTAPGPLHF.

The chain links TRBV30 to TRBJ2-2; D is possibly TRBD2 (7 bases). V was clipped by 0 bases and J by 2 bases, with 19 bases between them. Germline CDR1 reads GTSNPN; CDR2 reads SVGIG (reference sequence). The CDR3 consists of 18 residues. The CDR3 sequence is CAWSVFGGGRLNTGELFF. CDR3 nucleotide sequence: TGTGCCTGGAGTGTATTTGGGGGGGGCAGGCTAAACACCGGGGAGCTGTTTTTT. The full variable domain, completed using reference TRBV30 and TRBJ2-2, is SQTIHQWPATLVQPVGSPLSLECTVEGTSNPNLYWYRQAAGRGLQLLFYSVGIGQISSEVPQNLSASRPQDRQFILSSKKLLLSDSGFYLCAWSVFGGGRLNTGELFFGEGSRLTVL.

The V call is TRBV6-5, the J call TRBJ1-4; D uncertain. The CDR3 extends over 15 amino acids. Trimming left V 0 bases short and J 0 bases short, with 5 bases between. The germline V gene encodes CDR1 MNHEY and CDR2 SVGAGI. In DNA form, the CDR3 reads TGTGCCAGCAGTTACTCAATTACAACTAATGAAAAACTGTTTTTT. Residues: CASSYSITTNEKLFF.

The chain joins TRBV30 to TRBJ1-4, with a possible D match to TRBD1 (5 bases). The germline CDR1 and CDR2 sequences are GTSNPN and SVGIG (reference sequence). The CDR3 runs to 15 residues. V was cut by 1 base and J by 6 bases, with 15 bases left in between. For the CDR3, the DNA is TGTGCCTGGAGTGGAAGTGGGGGGTTGGATGAAAAACTGTTTTTT. Translation gives CAWSGSGGLDEKLFF.

This chain uses TRBV5-4 with TRBJ1-1; the match to TRBD1 covers 9 bases. The ends lost 4 bases at V and 10 bases at J; junction bases unmatched: 11. The CDR3 is made up of 14 amino acids. The germline V gene encodes CDR1 SGHNT and CDR2 YYREEE (reference sequence). The CDR3 DNA reads TGTGCCAGCAGCCAGAACAGGGGGCCCCGGGGAGCTTTCTTT. Translation: CASSQNRGPRGAFF.

The J gene is TRBJ1-6, the V gene TRBV28; D remains ambiguous. CDR3 size: 17 residues. CDR1 MDHEN and CDR2 SYDVKM come from the germline V gene. V lost 5 bases and J lost 8, with 22 bases in between. CDR3 in DNA: TGTGCCAGCAGTATCTTACCCGGGAACAATTTAGATTCACCCCTCCACTTT. Translating gives CASSILPGNNLDSPLHF.

This clone was found a few times. The chain has TRBV15 and TRBJ1-5; no reliable D call. V dropped 1 base and J dropped 5 bases, with 9 bases sitting between them. The V gene's germline CDR1 is LNHNV and CDR2 YYDKDF (reference sequence). The CDR3 is 14 amino acids. The CDR3 loop is CATSRGQAYQPQHF. For the CDR3, the DNA is TGTGCCACCAGCAGAGGTCAGGCATATCAGCCCCAGCATTTT. Filled out from reference TRBV15 and TRBJ1-5, the complete variable domain reads DAMVIQNPRYQVTQFGKPVTLSCSQTLNHNVMYWYQQKSSQAPKLLFHYYDKDFNNEADTPDNFQSRRPNTSFCFLDIRSPGLGDTAMYLCATSRGQAYQPQHFGDGTRLSIL.

This chain connects TRBV4-3 to TRBJ1-1, with 9 bases fitting TRBD1. The CDR3 is made up of 14 amino acids. V lost 4 bases to trimming and J lost 5 bases; unmatched junction nucleotides: 5. CDR1 is LGHNA, CDR2 YSLEER, per germline. The CDR3 DNA follows: TGCGCCAGCAGCCTAGGGACAGGGATAACTGAAGCTTTCTTT. It codes for CASSLGTGITEAFF.

The rearrangement joins TRBV5-1 to TRBJ2-1, with a tentative D call TRBD1 (6 bases). V was cut by 2 bases and J by 2 bases, with 8 bases left in between. Germline V lookup: CDR1 SGHRS, CDR2 YFSETQ. The length of the CDR3 is 14 residues. CDR3 DNA: TGCGCCAGCAGCTTCGGACAGACCTACAATGAGCAGTTCTTC. Translation: CASSFGQTYNEQFF.

J is TRBJ2-2 and V is TRBV2; 8 positions agree with TRBD1. The V and J ends lost 6 bases and 4 bases, in that order; junction bases with no gene match: 10. CDR3 length: 16 residues. CDR1 and CDR2 from the germline V gene are SNHLY and FYNNEI. For the CDR3, the DNA is TGTGCCAGCAGCGACTCAGGGGGCTCGGTCACCGGGGAGCTGTTTTTT. The encoded protein is CASSDSGGSVTGELFF.